What follows describes a single TCR beta chain. Its antigen remains unidentified. Base qualities are not recorded, but no much larger clone differs from it by a single base. V gives up 5 bases and J gives up 5 bases, and the segment between their germline ends measures 13 bases. CDR3 length: 13 amino acids, cysteine to phenylalanine. Only the CDR3 DNA is retained, 39 bases long and in frame from the first base. The germline V gene supplies CDR1 SGHNT and CDR2 YENEEA. CD8 naive samples consisted of CD45RO-negative cells that were positively selected for CCR7, yielding a CD45RA+CCR7+ population without TemRA cells. Healthy HIV-negative adults with no recently reported acute infections or vaccinations were included as donors. Every donor was a Caucasian adult living in Nashville, Tennessee, USA. Blood was collected by leukapheresis, and PBMCs were isolated by Ficoll-Histopaque density gradient centrifugation and then cryopreserved in liquid nitrogen vapor phase. Analytical flow cytometry was used to check the purity and quantity of each magnetically sorted T cell population. From each sorted fraction, genomic DNA was isolated and quantified by UV absorbance on a Nanodrop 2000c.

This entry is derived from a study of shared clonotypes between healthy human individuals (dated by TCRdb to 2018 to 2021). For the wider study: Two women and three men aged 18 to 49 years were included in the cohort. For each donor, CD4 naive and CD4 memory were each run on three plates, CD8 naive on two plates, and CD8 memory on one plate. The study deeply sequenced blood TCR repertoires of about 5 healthy adults to estimate repertoire size and the extent of clonotype sharing between individuals. To increase sequencing depth and limit assay-specific biases, TCR repertoire library preparation and sequencing were carried out by different laboratories using diverse techniques. Leukapheresis yielded between about 0.94 and 8.9 billion PBMCs per donor.

Broader findings and caveats from the paper: Naive subsets generally had larger estimated clonotype richness than memory subsets. Based on pairwise subsampling, the degree of clonotype sharing among donors was expected to be affected by sequencing depth. Even with the large sequencing depth, rarefaction of the sorted-subset datasets indicated that sequencing was incomplete. Only blood was sampled, and tissue TCR repertoires likely differ from those in blood. Because the study included a small number of donors, the genetic and exposure-history diversity represented was limited. Clonotypes shared by all four sorted-subset donors showed higher generation probabilities than non-shared clonotypes. When several donors were compared, the shared fraction of clonotypes was 5% to 6.5% for naive CD4, around 3.5% for naive CD8, more than 2% for memory CD4, and 0.4% for memory CD8.

Using the deep immunoSEQ assay, TCR CDR3 regions were amplified from genomic DNA by multiplex PCR. Extracted genomic DNA from each cell subset was distributed evenly across all wells of several immunoSEQ 96-well plates, and each plate was treated as a replicate. Each replicate PCR for sorted subsets received 200 ng genomic DNA, equal to some 32,000 T cell genomes. The purified libraries were quantified using a Qubit 3.0 fluorometer, sized with a Bioanalyzer 2100, and then quantified again using the KAPA Library Quantification kit. Each immunoSEQ 96-well plate was sequenced on its own single-read 150-cycle Illumina NextSeq 550 flow cell. As for the original processing: The immunoSEQ output contained only junctional sequences without quality scores, so filtering could not match that applied to full-length reads. Sequences were annotated with PyIR, a Python wrapper for IgBLAST v1.9, using IMGT germline references to assign V/J genes and CDR3. Reads were removed for weak V/J assignments (E-value above 1e-6), missing CDR3, stop codons, out-of-frame junctions, or ambiguous translated residues. A V3J clonotype was defined by an identical inferred V gene, J gene, and CDR3 amino acid sequence. To compute the percentage overlap between repertoires, the number of shared unique clonotypes was divided by the size of the smaller repertoire. RTK rarefaction, the Chao1 estimator, and Recon v2.1 estimates of unobserved clonotypes were used to assess repertoire richness. OLGA was used to compute generation probabilities for all TCRbeta clonotypes that the gDNA method yielded from a handful of donors. TCRdb carries this immuneACCESS record with in-frame sequences only. Its versions omit some clonotypes, under half of them owing to an unresolved V gene in the studies checked, with the rest unexplained. V, J and clone size are those of that table, while D and trimming were read from the DNA. The sample table shows roughly 2.1 million clones, and 85% to 95% are seen once. Roughly 1.7% of the sample lies in the top ten.

The sequence joins TRBV11-3 to TRBJ2-7; no confident D gene assignment can be made. The sample consisted of naive CD8+ T cells from PBMCs. What the cell subset or site label conveys for this sample: CD45RA+CCR7+. The TCR comes from a man aged 18 to 29 in good health. Some clones in this sample may be carry-over from other donors' samples. The sequenced DNA is TGTGCCAGCAGCCGAGTCGTTTGGGACGAGCAGTACTTC. It codes for CASSRVVWDEQYF.